Listed here are 16 T cell receptor beta chains from one sample, sequenced in a study of T cells in localized non-small cell lung cancer. Clones were sequenced by immunoSEQ multiplex PCR, and TCRdb holds only the in-frame ones, with some missing. The sample contains tens of thousands of clones, just over 90% of which appear only once. This specimen consisted of peripheral blood, obtained before any cancer treatment. The receptor source for this set is a female donor older than 55 with stage I lung adenocarcinoma.

The CDR3 DNA reads as TGTGCCAGTAGTCCGTGGCTCGGCAGGGCTAATGAAAAACTGTTTTTT. Translated: CASSPWLGRANEKLFF. The V call is TRBV19, the J call TRBJ1-4; D is possibly TRBD1 (5 bases). The CDR3 totals 16 residues. Germline values: CDR1 LNHDA, CDR2 SQIVND (reference sequence). V was shortened by 5 bases and J by 3 bases, with 16 bases between the two germline ends.

The chain joins TRBV28 to TRBJ2-5; TRBD2 matches at 13 bases. After removal of 6 bases from V and 1 base from J, the junction contained 5 bases not matched to a gene. This CDR3 contains 16 residues. The germline CDR1 and CDR2 sequences are MDHEN and SYDVKM. The CDR3 spells CASSTRTSGGQETQYF. Here the CDR3 DNA reads TGTGCCAGCAGCACTAGGACTAGCGGGGGCCAAGAGACCCAGTACTTC.

The rearrangement uses TRBV23-1 and TRBJ1-5, with a tentative D call TRBD1 (5 bases). TRBV23-1 falls under the ORF class, with uncertain function. The CDR3 totals 14 residues. V lost 3 bases, J lost 10 bases, and 16 bases lay in between. CDR3 sequence reads: CASSQPGPWRPQHF. CDR3 DNA sequence: TGCGCCAGCAGTCAGCCGGGACCGTGGCGACCCCAGCATTTT.

The CDR3 reads CASSPRSSGGSGTDTQYF. The CDR3 bases are TGCGCCAGCAGCCCAAGGTCCTCGGGGGGGAGCGGCACAGATACGCAGTATTTT. The chain carries TRBV4-1 and TRBJ2-3; 8 bases align to TRBD2. CDR1 is MGHRA and CDR2 is YSYEKL in the germline V gene. V shed 4 bases and J 1 base; nucleotides not matched to a gene: 13. The CDR3 totals 18 residues.

V is TRBV7-2 and J is TRBJ2-7; 7 nucleotides match TRBD1. Germline values: CDR1 SGHTA, CDR2 FQGNSA. J was trimmed by 5 bases and V by 7 bases; bases with no gene match: 11. The CDR3 has 14 amino acids. The DNA of the CDR3 is TGTGCCAGCAACCAGAACCGGGACAGAGACGAGCAGTACTTC. This encodes CASNQNRDRDEQYF.

The rearrangement uses TRBV7-8 and TRBJ1-3; no clear D gene. Germline V gene data show CDR1 as SGHVS and CDR2 as FQNEAQ. CDR3 length equals 16 residues. Trimming cost V 1 base and J 0 bases, with 10 bases left between them. CDR3 bases: TGTGCCAGCAGCTTAGAAGAGAACATCTCTGGAAACACCATATATTTT. Its protein product is CASSLEENISGNTIYF.

The rearrangement links TRBV6-1 to TRBJ2-4, with 8 bases aligning to TRBD1. The germline CDR1 and CDR2 sequences are MNHNS and SASEGT. The CDR3 has 15 amino acids. After removal of 5 bases from V and 3 bases from J, the junction contained 6 bases not matched to a gene. The CDR3 DNA sequence: TGTGCCAGCAGTCAGACAGGGGTGGGCAAAAACATTCAGTACTTC. Encoded protein: CASSQTGVGKNIQYF.

V usage is TRBV7-6 and J usage is TRBJ1-2; no clear D. The CDR3 consists of 11 residues. V lost 6 bases, J lost 6 bases, and 8 bases lay in between. CDR1 is SGHVS, CDR2 FNYEAQ, per germline. The CDR3 DNA is TGTGCCAGCAGGGGAGGGAATGGCTACACCTTC. Protein sequence: CASRGGNGYTF.

The rearrangement uses TRBV6-5 and TRBJ1-3; D might be TRBD1 (5 bases). The CDR3 loop spans 15 amino acids. V lost 7 bases and J lost 1, with 14 bases in between. Per the germline V gene, CDR1 is MNHEY and CDR2 is SVGAGI. In DNA form, the CDR3 reads TGTGCCAGCACAGGCAGGGAAGTGTCTGGAAACACCATATATTTT. Its translation: CASTGREVSGNTIYF.

The V call is TRBV28, the J call TRBJ1-2; a weak D match, TRBD1 (5 bases). V was pared by 2 bases and J by 1 base, with 8 bases between. Germline loops: CDR1 MDHEN, CDR2 SYDVKM. The CDR3 consists of 14 residues. CDR3 region: CASSLDSINYGYTF. CDR3 coding DNA: TGTGCCAGCAGTTTAGACAGCATTAACTATGGCTACACCTTC.

J is TRBJ2-2 and V is TRBV5-6; 8 bases align to TRBD1. V trimming: 3 bases; J trimming: 3 bases; junction bases outside the gene matches: 7. The CDR3 has 16 residues. The germline V gene has CDR1 SGHDT and CDR2 YYEEEE. This CDR3 reads CASSSGQAQDTGELFF. CDR3 DNA: TGTGCCAGCAGCTCGGGACAGGCCCAAGACACCGGGGAGCTGTTTTTT.

This chain joins TRBV5-1 and TRBJ2-3, with 9 bases aligning to TRBD2. The J segment lost 5 bases and the V segment lost 0 bases, leaving 7 bases of the junction unmatched. Looked up from germline, CDR1 is SGHRS and CDR2 is YFSETQ. This CDR3 is built from 16 residues. CDR3 coding DNA: TGCGCCAGCAGCTTGGATGGGGGGACTAGCCTAGATACGCAGTATTTT. Translated, it gives CASSLDGGTSLDTQYF.

The chain is built from TRBV6-1 and TRBJ2-1, with a weak D call TRBD2 (6 bases). This CDR3 spans 13 amino acids. The germline V gene has CDR1 MNHNS and CDR2 SASEGT. Between the trimmed V and J ends, which lost 8 bases and 8 bases, there was a span of 16 bases. The CDR3 spells CASAPPGSHEQFF. DNA for the CDR3: TGTGCCAGCGCCCCCCCCGGGAGCCATGAGCAGTTCTTC.

V and J are TRBV6-6 and TRBJ1-3, with TRBD1 matching over 8 bases. The CDR3 is made up of 16 amino acids. The V and J ends lost 6 bases and 1 base, in that order; junction bases with no gene match: 8. CDR1 and CDR2 from the germline V gene are MNHNY and SVGAGI (reference sequence). The CDR3 is CASSFGQGASGNTIYF. As DNA, the CDR3 is TGTGCCAGCAGCTTCGGACAGGGCGCTTCTGGAAACACCATATATTTT.

The chain joins TRBV7-9 to TRBJ1-1; no clear D gene. Germline CDR1 reads SEHNR; CDR2 reads FQNEAQ (reference sequence). The CDR3 contains 11 residues. Trimming left V 7 bases short and J 4 bases short, with 7 bases between. CDR3 sequence (DNA): TGTGCCAGCACCAAATCCACTGAAGCTTTCTTT. Its protein product is CASTKSTEAFF.

J is TRBJ2-1 and V is TRBV10-3, with D possibly being TRBD1 (6 bases). Looked up from germline, CDR1 is ENHRY and CDR2 is SYGVKD. Trimming shortened V by 0 bases and J by 7 bases, and 16 bases separated the two germline ends. This CDR3 is built from 16 residues. For the CDR3, the DNA is TGTGCCATCAGTGAGTCGGTACAGGGCGGTGGAAATGAGCAGTTCTTC. It specifies CAISESVQGGGNEQFF.